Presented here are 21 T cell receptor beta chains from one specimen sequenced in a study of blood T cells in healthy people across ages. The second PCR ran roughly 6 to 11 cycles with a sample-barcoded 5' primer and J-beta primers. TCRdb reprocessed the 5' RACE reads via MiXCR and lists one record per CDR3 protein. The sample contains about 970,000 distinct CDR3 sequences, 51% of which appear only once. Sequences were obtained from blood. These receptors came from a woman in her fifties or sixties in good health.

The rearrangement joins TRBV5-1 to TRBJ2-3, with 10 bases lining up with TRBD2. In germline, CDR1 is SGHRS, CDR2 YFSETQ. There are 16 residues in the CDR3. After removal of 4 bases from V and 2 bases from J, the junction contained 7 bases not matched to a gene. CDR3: CASSRWTSGTTDTQYF. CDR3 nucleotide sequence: TGCGCCAGCAGCCGATGGACTAGCGGAACCACAGATACGCAGTATTTT. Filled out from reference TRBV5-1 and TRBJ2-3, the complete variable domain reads KAGVTQTPRYLIKTRGQQVTLSCSPISGHRSVSWYQQTPGQGLQFLFEYFSETQRNKGNFPGRFSGRQFSNSRSEMNVSTLELGDSALYLCASSRWTSGTTDTQYFGPGTRLTVL.

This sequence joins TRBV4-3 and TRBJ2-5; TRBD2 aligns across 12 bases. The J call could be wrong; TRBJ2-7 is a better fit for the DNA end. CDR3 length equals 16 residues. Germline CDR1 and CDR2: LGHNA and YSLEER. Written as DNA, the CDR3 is TGCGCCAGCAGCCAACAGACTAGCGGGAGTACCCACGAGCAGTACTTC. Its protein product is CASSQQTSGSTHEQYF.

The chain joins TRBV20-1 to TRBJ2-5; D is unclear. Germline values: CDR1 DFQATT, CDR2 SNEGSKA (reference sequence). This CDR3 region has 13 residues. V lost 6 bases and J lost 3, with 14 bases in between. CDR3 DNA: TGCAGTGCCAATGACCCGAATAAAGAGACCCAGTACTTC. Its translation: CSANDPNKETQYF.

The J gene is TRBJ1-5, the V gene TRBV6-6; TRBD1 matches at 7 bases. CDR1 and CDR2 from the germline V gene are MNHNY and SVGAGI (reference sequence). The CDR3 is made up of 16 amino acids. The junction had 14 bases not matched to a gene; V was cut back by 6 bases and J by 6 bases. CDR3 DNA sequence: TGTGCCAGCAGCAACGAGCCCCCAGGGGGGTTTCAGCCCCAGCATTTT. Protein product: CASSNEPPGGFQPQHF.

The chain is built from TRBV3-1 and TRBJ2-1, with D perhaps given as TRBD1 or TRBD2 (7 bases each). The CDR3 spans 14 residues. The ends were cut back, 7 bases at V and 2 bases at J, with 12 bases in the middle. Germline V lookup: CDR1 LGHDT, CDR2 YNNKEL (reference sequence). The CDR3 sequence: CASTGGGPYNEQFF. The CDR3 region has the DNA TGTGCCAGCACAGGGGGAGGGCCCTACAATGAGCAGTTCTTC.

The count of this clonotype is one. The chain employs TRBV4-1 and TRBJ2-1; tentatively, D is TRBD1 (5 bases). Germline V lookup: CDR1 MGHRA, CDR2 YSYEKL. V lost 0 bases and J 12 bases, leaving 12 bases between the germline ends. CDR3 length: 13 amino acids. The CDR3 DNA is TGCGCCAGCAGCCAAGAAGGTTCAGGGTGGCAGTTCTTC. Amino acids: CASSQEGSGWQFF.

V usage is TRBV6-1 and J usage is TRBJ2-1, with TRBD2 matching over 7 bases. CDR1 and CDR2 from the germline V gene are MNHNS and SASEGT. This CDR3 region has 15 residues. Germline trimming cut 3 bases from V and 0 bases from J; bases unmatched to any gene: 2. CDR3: CASSDSGFSYNEQFF. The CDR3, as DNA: TGTGCCAGCAGTGATAGCGGGTTCTCCTACAATGAGCAGTTCTTC.

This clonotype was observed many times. The CDR3 region is CASSQSPYGYTF. The CDR3 coding sequence is TGTGCCAGCAGCCAATCGCCGTATGGCTACACCTTC. The chain employs TRBV7-9 and TRBJ1-2; D gene ambiguous. CDR3 length: 12 amino acids. The germline V gene has CDR1 SEHNR and CDR2 FQNEAQ (reference sequence). The V end lost 5 bases, the J end lost 5 bases, and 9 bases lay between the germline ends.

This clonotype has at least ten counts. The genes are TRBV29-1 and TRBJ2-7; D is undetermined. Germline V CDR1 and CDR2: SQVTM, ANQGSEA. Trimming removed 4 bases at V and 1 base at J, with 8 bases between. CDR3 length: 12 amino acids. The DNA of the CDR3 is TGCAGCGTTGCTTTCCAGTCCTACGAGCAGTACTTC. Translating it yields CSVAFQSYEQYF.

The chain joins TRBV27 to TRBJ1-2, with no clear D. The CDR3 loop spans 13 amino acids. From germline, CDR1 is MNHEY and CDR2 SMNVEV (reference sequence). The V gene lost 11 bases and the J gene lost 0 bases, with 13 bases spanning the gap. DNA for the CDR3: TGTGCCGTACGGGCGATAGCTAACTATGGCTACACCTTC. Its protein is CAVRAIANYGYTF.

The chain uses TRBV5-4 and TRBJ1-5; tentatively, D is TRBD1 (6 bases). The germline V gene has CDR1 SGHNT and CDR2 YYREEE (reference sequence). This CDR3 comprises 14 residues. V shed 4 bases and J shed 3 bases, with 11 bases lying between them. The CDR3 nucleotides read TGTGCCAGCAGCGTACAGGGTTTCAATCAGCCCCAGCATTTT. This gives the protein CASSVQGFNQPQHF. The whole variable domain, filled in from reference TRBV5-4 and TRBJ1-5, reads ETGVTQSPTHLIKTRGQQVTLRCSSQSGHNTVSWYQQALGQGPQFIFQYYREEENGRGNFPPRFSGLQFPNYSSELNVNALELDDSALYLCASSVQGFNQPQHFGDGTRLSIL.

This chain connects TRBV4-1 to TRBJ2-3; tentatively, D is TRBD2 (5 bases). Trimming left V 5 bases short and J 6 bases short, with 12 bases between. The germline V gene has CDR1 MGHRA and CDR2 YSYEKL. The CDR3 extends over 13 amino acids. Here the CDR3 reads CASSSKREDTQYF. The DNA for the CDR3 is TGCGCCAGCAGCTCAAAGAGGGAGGATACGCAGTATTTT.

CDR3 sequence (DNA): TGTGCCAGCAGTTTGAATTTACTAGCGGGAGCATACGAGCAGTACTTC. The encoded protein is CASSLNLLAGAYEQYF. The rearrangement joins TRBV28 to TRBJ2-7; 11 bases line up with TRBD2. The germline CDR1 and CDR2 sequences are MDHEN and SYDVKM. The V segment lost 3 bases and the J segment 4 bases; nucleotides outside the gene matches: 8. The CDR3 sequence is 16 residues long.

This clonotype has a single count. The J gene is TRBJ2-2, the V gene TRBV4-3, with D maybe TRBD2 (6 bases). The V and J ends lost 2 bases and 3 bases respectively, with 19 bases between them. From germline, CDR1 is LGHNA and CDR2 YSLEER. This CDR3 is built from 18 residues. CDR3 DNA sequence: TGCGCCAGCAGCCAACTCCCCCCGGGACTCGGTGACACCGGGGAGCTGTTTTTT. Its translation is CASSQLPPGLGDTGELFF.

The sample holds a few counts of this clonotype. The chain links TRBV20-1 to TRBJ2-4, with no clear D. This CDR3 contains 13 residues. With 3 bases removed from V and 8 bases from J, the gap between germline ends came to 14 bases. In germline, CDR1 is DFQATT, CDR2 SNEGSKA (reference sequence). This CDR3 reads CSASVKGPDIQYF. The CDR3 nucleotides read TGCAGTGCTAGTGTGAAAGGGCCGGACATTCAGTACTTC.

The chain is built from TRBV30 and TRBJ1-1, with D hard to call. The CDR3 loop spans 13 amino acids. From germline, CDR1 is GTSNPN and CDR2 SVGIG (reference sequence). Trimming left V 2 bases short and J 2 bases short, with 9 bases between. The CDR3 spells CAWSSQENTEAFF. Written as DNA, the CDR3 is TGTGCCTGGAGTTCCCAGGAAAACACTGAAGCTTTCTTT.

CDR3 nucleotide sequence: TGCAGTGCTAGTCCGAGGGGGGGGACTTTTTACAATGAGCAGTTCTTC. Translating it yields CSASPRGGTFYNEQFF. The chain uses TRBV20-1 and TRBJ2-1, with a possible D match to TRBD2 (7 bases). Trimming took 3 bases from V and 4 from J, leaving 19 bases between them. From germline, CDR1 is DFQATT and CDR2 SNEGSKA (reference sequence). The CDR3 covers 16 residues.

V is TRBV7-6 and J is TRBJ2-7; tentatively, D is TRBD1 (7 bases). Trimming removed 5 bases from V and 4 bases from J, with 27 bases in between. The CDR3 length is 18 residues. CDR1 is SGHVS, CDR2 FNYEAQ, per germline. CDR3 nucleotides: TGTGCCAGCAGCCCCAAGGGACGGGCAGGGGGGTCCCTATACGAGCAGTACTTC. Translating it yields CASSPKGRAGGSLYEQYF.

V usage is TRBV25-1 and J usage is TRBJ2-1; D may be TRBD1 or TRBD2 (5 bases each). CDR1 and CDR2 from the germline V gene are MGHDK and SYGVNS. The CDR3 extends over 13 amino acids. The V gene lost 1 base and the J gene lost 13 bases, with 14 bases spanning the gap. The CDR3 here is CASSESGTRSQFF. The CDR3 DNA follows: TGTGCCAGCAGTGAATCAGGGACCCGCTCCCAGTTCTTC.

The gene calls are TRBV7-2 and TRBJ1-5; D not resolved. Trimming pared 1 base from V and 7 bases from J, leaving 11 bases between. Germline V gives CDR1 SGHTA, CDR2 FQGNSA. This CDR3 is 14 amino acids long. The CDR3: CASSLGWGEQPQHF. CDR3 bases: TGTGCCAGCAGCTTAGGATGGGGTGAACAGCCCCAGCATTTT.

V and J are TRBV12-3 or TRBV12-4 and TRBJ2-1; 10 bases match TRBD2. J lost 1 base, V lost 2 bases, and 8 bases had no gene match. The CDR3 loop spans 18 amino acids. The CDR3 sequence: CASSLRLAGDRSYNEQFF. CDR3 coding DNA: TGTGCCAGCAGTTTAAGACTAGCGGGTGACCGATCCTACAATGAGCAGTTCTTC.